This T cell receptor (beta chain) was profiled in a study of radiation and T cells in renal cell carcinoma. Sequencing was performed with immunoSEQ multiplex PCR; in TCRdb, only in-frame clones are kept and a portion is missing. The sample holds approximately 150,000 clones, 86% seen once. As for this clone: The antigen is unknown.

Study conclusions and caveats: In blood, top tumor clones expanded by 2 weeks, shrinking by 4.

Germline V lookup: CDR1 SGDLS, CDR2 YYNGEE. The CDR3 has 16 amino acids. After removal of 2 bases from V and 2 bases from J, the junction contained 7 bases not matched to a gene. As for time point: blood 4 weeks post-SBRT, at nephrectomy. Treatment given: 15 Gy SBRT to primary tumor, nephrectomy 4 weeks later. Serial blood draws occurred at baseline and 2 and 4 weeks post-SBRT. The sequences come from blood, collected from a patient whose treatment included radiotherapy and nephrectomy. The V and J genes are TRBV9 and TRBJ1-3, with 7 bases lining up with TRBD1. This TCR was recovered from a woman aged 50 to 60 with renal cell carcinoma. The DNA of the CDR3 is TGTGCCAGCAGCGTCGATTCAGGGGGAACTGGAAACACCATATATTTT. Amino acids: CASSVDSGGTGNTIYF.